These 9 T cell receptor beta chains share one sample of origin, sequenced in a study of T cells in Graves' hyperthyroidism and ophthalmopathy. RNA transcripts served as the template for amplifying TCR beta CDR3 regions. TCR CDR3 regions were first amplified by RT-PCR with HTBI primers. TCRdb reprocessed the multiplex PCR reads with MiXCR, giving one entry per CDR3 protein. The table includes some 510,000 distinct CDR3 sequences, around 42% detected once. What was sequenced was peripheral blood or thyroid tissue (not recorded which). These receptors originate from a woman in her late teens or twenties with Graves' hyperthyroidism.

At least ten counts were recorded for this clonotype. This chain uses TRBV2 with TRBJ1-5; 11 positions match TRBD1. V gave up 7 bases and J gave up 0 bases; unmatched junction bases: 5. The CDR3 runs 16 residues. Germline values: CDR1 SNHLY, CDR2 FYNNEI. CDR3 DNA sequence: TGTGCCAGCACCGGGACAGGGGGTTATAGCAATCAGCCCCAGCATTTT. It specifies CASTGTGGYSNQPQHF.

This clonotype appeared many times. The chain links TRBV7-2 to TRBJ2-5, with D unclear. The CDR3 covers 14 residues. Germline V lookup: CDR1 SGHTA, CDR2 FQGNSA. Trimming left V 1 base short and J 2 bases short, with 8 bases between. The CDR3 region has the DNA TGTGCCAGCAGCTTAGTAAGGCGACAAGAGACCCAGTACTTC. Its protein is CASSLVRRQETQYF. The variable domain in full, completed from reference TRBV7-2 and TRBJ2-5, reads GAGVSQSPSNKVTEKGKDVELRCDPISGHTALYWYRQSLGQGLEFLIYFQGNSAPDKSGLPSDRFSAERTGGSVSTLTIQRTQQEDSAVYLCASSLVRRQETQYFGPGTRLLVL.

Note on this clonotype: A read error may account for a junction end that differs from germline. The chain is built from TRBV7-2 and TRBJ2-2; a possible D gene is TRBD1 (5 bases). The CDR3 sequence is 11 residues long. Germline V CDR1 and CDR2: SGHTA, FQGNSA. CDR3 sequence: CASSSGHVNTF. DNA of the CDR3: TGTGCCAGCAGCTCCGGACATGTGAACACTTTT.

There are a few counts of this clonotype. The chain couples TRBV6-1 to TRBJ1-6, with unresolved D. The CDR3 loop spans 15 amino acids. Germline V gene sequence: CDR1 MNHNS, CDR2 SASEGT. V lost 2 bases and J 10 bases, leaving 15 bases between the germline ends. This CDR3 reads CASSESPGGGSPLHF. DNA of the CDR3: TGTGCCAGCAGTGAATCTCCAGGAGGTGGCTCACCCCTCCACTTT.

The V and J genes are TRBV2 and TRBJ2-5, with a possible D match to TRBD1 (6 bases). The CDR3 extends over 14 amino acids. Germline assignment: CDR1 SNHLY and CDR2 FYNNEI. Between the trimmed V and J ends, which lost 5 bases and 9 bases, there was a span of 19 bases. CDR3 amino acids: CASSLGRAKGAQYF. In DNA form, the CDR3 reads TGTGCCAGCAGTTTAGGCAGGGCAAAGGGGGCCCAGTACTTC.

This clonotype was picked up many times. The chain couples TRBV7-2 to TRBJ2-7; D possibly matches TRBD1 or TRBD2 (5 bases each). The V and J ends lost 5 bases and 2 bases respectively, with 13 bases between them. This CDR3 has 14 residues. Germline-derived CDR1 and CDR2 are SGHTA and FQGNSA. The CDR3 reads CASSKGRLTYEQYF. The CDR3 bases are TGTGCCAGCAGCAAGGGACGATTAACCTACGAGCAGTACTTC.

V usage is TRBV7-8 and J usage is TRBJ1-5; weak D call: TRBD1 (5 bases). The CDR3 contains 15 residues. With 6 bases removed from V and 1 base from J, the gap between germline ends came to 13 bases. Germline V CDR1 and CDR2: SGHVS, FQNEAQ. CDR3 protein: CASSFLGESNQPQHF. CDR3 in DNA: TGTGCCAGCAGTTTTTTGGGGGAAAGCAATCAGCCCCAGCATTTT.

This clonotype was observed a few times. The chain recombines TRBV7-8 with TRBJ2-7; D ambiguous. The CDR3 extends over 12 amino acids. Trimming stripped 3 bases from V and 4 bases from J, with 7 bases between. CDR1 SGHVS and CDR2 FQNEAQ come from the germline V gene. The CDR3, as DNA: TGTGCCAGCAGCTTTTCGTATTACGAGCAGTACTTC. Its translation: CASSFSYYEQYF.

V is TRBV5-1 and J is TRBJ2-7, with TRBD2 identical over 8 bases. The CDR3 is 15 residues long. Germline assignment: CDR1 SGHRS and CDR2 YFSETQ. J was trimmed by 4 bases and V by 0 bases; bases with no gene match: 6. CDR3 in amino acids: CASSLVAGPVYEQYF. Here the CDR3 DNA reads TGCGCCAGCAGCTTGGTAGCGGGACCCGTATACGAGCAGTACTTC. Complete variable domain (other parts from reference TRBV5-1 and TRBJ2-7): KAGVTQTPRYLIKTRGQQVTLSCSPISGHRSVSWYQQTPGQGLQFLFEYFSETQRNKGNFPGRFSGRQFSNSRSEMNVSTLELGDSALYLCASSLVAGPVYEQYFGPGTRLTVT.